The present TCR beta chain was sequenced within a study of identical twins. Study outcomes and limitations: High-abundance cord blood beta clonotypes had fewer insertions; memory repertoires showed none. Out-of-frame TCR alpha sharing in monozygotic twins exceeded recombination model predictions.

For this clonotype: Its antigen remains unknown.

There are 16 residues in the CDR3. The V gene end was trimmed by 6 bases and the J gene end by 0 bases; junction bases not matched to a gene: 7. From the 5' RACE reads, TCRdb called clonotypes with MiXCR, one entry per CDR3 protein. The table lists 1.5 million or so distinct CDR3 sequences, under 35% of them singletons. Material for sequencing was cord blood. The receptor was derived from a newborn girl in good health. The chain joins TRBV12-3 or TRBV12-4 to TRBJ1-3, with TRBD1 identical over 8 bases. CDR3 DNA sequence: TGTGCCAGCAGCCGCGGGGACAGGTCCTCTGGAAACACCATATATTTT. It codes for CASSRGDRSSGNTIYF.